These 29 T cell receptor beta chains were all obtained from the same sample, sequenced in a study of T-cell memory formation after mild COVID-19. TCRdb passed the 5' RACE reads through MiXCR, listing each CDR3 protein once. The table has 120,000 to 150,000 distinct CDR3 sequences, 15% to 20% seen once. Sequencing used PBMCs or a T cell subset sorted from them (not recorded which). These receptors all come from an adult woman who had mild COVID-19 (a few samples of this study predate the infection). Cell type and time point are not known.

This clonotype was picked up a small number of times. The rearrangement links TRBV4-3 to TRBJ1-6, with TRBD1 matching over 8 bases. Germline lookup yields CDR1 LGHNA and CDR2 YSLEER. After removal of 6 bases from V and 6 bases from J, the junction contained 7 bases not matched to a gene. The CDR3 runs 15 residues. The CDR3 protein is CASRQGRGLNSPLHF. DNA for the CDR3: TGCGCCAGCAGGCAGGGCAGGGGGCTTAATTCACCCCTCCACTTT.

This chain connects TRBV12-3 or TRBV12-4 to TRBJ2-2; D gene unclear. The CDR3 is 14 residues long. The V end lost 3 bases, the J end lost 6 bases, and 11 bases lay between the germline ends. In nucleotides, the CDR3 is TGTGCCAGCAGTTTTGATCGACGACCCGGGGAGCTGTTTTTT. It translates to CASSFDRRPGELFF.

The chain joins TRBV12-3 or TRBV12-4 to TRBJ2-3; D remains ambiguous. CDR3 length: 15 amino acids. The V and J ends lost 1 base and 0 bases respectively, with 8 bases between them. CDR3 coding DNA: TGTGCCAGCAGTTTAGGCCGTTCTAGCACAGATACGCAGTATTTT. This gives the protein CASSLGRSSTDTQYF.

This clonotype appeared a few times. The chain combines TRBV6-2 or TRBV6-3 with TRBJ1-6; D call uncertain. This CDR3 contains 14 residues. The V gene lost 5 bases and the J gene lost 7 bases, with 12 bases spanning the gap. Per germline, CDR1 MNHEY and CDR2 SVGEGT. CDR3 nucleotides: TGTGCCAGCAGTACCGGCGGAGTAAATTCACCCCTCCACTTT. It specifies CASSTGGVNSPLHF.

There are a few counts of this clonotype. This chain joins TRBV6-5 and TRBJ2-7; 8 bases fit TRBD2. Unmatched junction bases numbered 15, after V lost 1 base and J lost 7 bases. The CDR3 consists of 17 residues. Per the germline V gene, CDR1 is MNHEY and CDR2 is SVGAGI. The CDR3 sequence is CASSYLGVGTSAREQYF. The CDR3 DNA sequence: TGTGCCAGCAGTTACTTGGGAGTAGGGACTAGTGCTAGGGAGCAGTACTTC.

The V and J genes are TRBV6-1 and TRBJ1-5; the match to TRBD1 covers 8 bases. V was clipped by 6 bases and J by 0 bases; unmatched bases: 4. This CDR3 comprises 15 residues. CDR1 is MNHNS, CDR2 SASEGT, per germline. The CDR3 nucleotides read TGTGCCAGCAGGGACAGGGCCACTAGCAATCAGCCCCAGCATTTT. Protein product: CASRDRATSNQPQHF.

In its sample, this clonotype was seen once. In DNA form, the CDR3 reads TGCGCCAGCAGCTTGGCCGGGGACAGCACCAATGAGCAGTTCTTC. It translates to CASSLAGDSTNEQFF. The chain recombines TRBV5-1 with TRBJ2-1, with 7 bases matching TRBD1. There are 15 residues in the CDR3. V trimming: 0 bases; J trimming: 6 bases; junction bases outside the gene matches: 6. CDR1 and CDR2 from the germline V gene are SGHRS and YFSETQ.

A few counts support this clonotype. This rearrangement joins TRBV7-9 to TRBJ2-3; 7 bases align to TRBD1. The CDR3 is made up of 15 amino acids. Per the germline V gene, CDR1 is SEHNR and CDR2 is FQNEAQ (reference sequence). V shed 6 bases, J shed 5 bases, and the junction held 11 bases outside the gene matches. As DNA, the CDR3 is TGTGCCAGCAGGGTGATAACAGGGGCGAGAGATACGCAGTATTTT. The encoded protein is CASRVITGARDTQYF. The full variable domain, completed using reference TRBV7-9 and TRBJ2-3, is DTGVSQNPRHKITKRGQNVTFRCDPISEHNRLYWYRQTLGQGPEFLTYFQNEAQLEKSRLLSDRFSAERPKGSFSTLEIQRTEQGDSAMYLCASRVITGARDTQYFGPGTRLTVL.

This clonotype was counted only a few times. Here the CDR3 reads CATSDQTTGAAQYF. Here the CDR3 DNA reads TGTGCCACCAGTGATCAAACAACAGGGGCGGCGCAGTACTTC. The chain uses TRBV24-1 and TRBJ2-7, with TRBD1 matching 7 bases. The length of the CDR3 is 14 residues. Germline CDR1 is KGHDR and CDR2 is SFDVKD. Germline trimming cut 3 bases from V and 9 bases from J; bases unmatched to any gene: 10.

The table lists this clonotype with a few counts. The chain is built from TRBV12-3 or TRBV12-4 and TRBJ2-1, with D perhaps matching TRBD1 (6 bases). The CDR3 loop spans 14 amino acids. Between the trimmed V and J ends, which lost 5 bases and 7 bases, there was a span of 15 bases. In nucleotides, the CDR3 is TGTGCCAGCAGTCAAGGAATAGGGGGAAATGAGCAGTTCTTC. This codes for CASSQGIGGNEQFF.

The V call is TRBV5-1, the J call TRBJ2-3; D is unclear. With 5 bases removed from V and 2 bases from J, the gap between germline ends came to 12 bases. The germline V gene encodes CDR1 SGHRS and CDR2 YFSETQ. The CDR3 is 14 residues long. CDR3 amino acids: CASRPVAATDTQYF. DNA for the CDR3: TGCGCCAGCAGACCGGTGGCGGCCACAGATACGCAGTATTTT.

J is TRBJ2-7 and V is TRBV11-2; D remains ambiguous. The CDR3 spans 13 residues. V was trimmed by 0 bases and J by 6 bases, leaving 9 bases between them. Per the germline V gene, CDR1 is SGHAT and CDR2 is FQNNGV. In DNA, the CDR3 is TGTGCCAGCAGCTTAGATCCCCGAGGCGAGCAGTACTTC. Residues: CASSLDPRGEQYF. Full variable domain (rest looked up from reference TRBV11-2 and TRBJ2-7): EAGVAQSPRYKIIEKRQSVAFWCNPISGHATLYWYQQILGQGPKLLIQFQNNGVVDDSQLPKDRFSAERLKGVDSTLKIQPAKLEDSAVYLCASSLDPRGEQYFGPGTRLTVT.

This clonotype was observed a few times. The V gene is TRBV2, the J gene TRBJ2-3; possibly TRBD1 or TRBD2 for D (5 bases each). V lost 7 bases and J 3 bases, leaving 11 bases between the germline ends. Germline-derived CDR1 and CDR2 are SNHLY and FYNNEI. CDR3 length: 13 amino acids. CDR3 nucleotide sequence: TGTGCCAGCATCGGGGCCAGGACAGATACGCAGTATTTT. It translates to CASIGARTDTQYF.

This clonotype was picked up a small number of times. The CDR3 nucleotides are TGTGCCAGCAGCCGGGGGGGGACGGTCAGCAATCAGCCCCAGCATTTT. Encoded protein: CASSRGGTVSNQPQHF. This rearrangement joins TRBV7-9 to TRBJ1-5, with a possible D match to TRBD1 (5 bases). CDR3 length: 16 amino acids. The germline V and J ends were trimmed by 5 bases and 1 base, with 15 bases remaining between them. The germline gives CDR1 SEHNR, CDR2 FQNEAQ (reference sequence). The full variable domain, completed using reference TRBV7-9 and TRBJ1-5, is DTGVSQNPRHKITKRGQNVTFRCDPISEHNRLYWYRQTLGQGPEFLTYFQNEAQLEKSRLLSDRFSAERPKGSFSTLEIQRTEQGDSAMYLCASSRGGTVSNQPQHFGDGTRLSIL.

The chain couples TRBV7-8 to TRBJ2-3; 9 bases agree with TRBD2. With V trimmed by 5 bases and J by 2 bases, 8 bases remained unmatched. The CDR3 is 16 residues long. Germline V gene lookup returns CDR1 SGHVS and CDR2 FQNEAQ. CDR3 residues: CASSRGAGGTTDTQYF. CDR3 DNA: TGTGCCAGCAGCCGAGGAGCGGGGGGCACCACAGATACGCAGTATTTT.

This clonotype was found many times. CDR3 nucleotide sequence: TGTGCCAGCAGCGGGGGGCCGGGCGTCCTCTACGAGCAGTACTTC. Protein sequence: CASSGGPGVLYEQYF. The rearrangement links TRBV7-9 to TRBJ2-7; either TRBD1 or TRBD2 may supply D (6 bases each). Germline CDR1 SEHNR, CDR2 FQNEAQ (reference sequence). Trimming took off 5 bases at V and 3 bases at J, with 17 bases between the two ends. This CDR3 has 15 residues.

J is TRBJ2-2 and V is TRBV7-2; 7 nucleotides agree with TRBD1. V lost 3 bases, J lost 0 bases, and 4 bases stayed unmatched. The CDR3 is 16 amino acids. Germline V lookup: CDR1 SGHTA, CDR2 FQGNSA. The CDR3 reads CASSFPTGANTGELFF. The CDR3 nucleotides are TGTGCCAGCAGCTTCCCAACAGGGGCGAACACCGGGGAGCTGTTTTTT.

The chain combines TRBV6-1 with TRBJ1-2; tentative D call: TRBD1 (5 bases). V lost 3 bases and J 4 bases, leaving 12 bases between the germline ends. Germline V gene lookup returns CDR1 MNHNS and CDR2 SASEGT. The CDR3 is made up of 14 amino acids. The CDR3 nucleotides are TGTGCCAGCAGTGACCCCAGGGTAGGCTATGGCTACACCTTC. It translates to CASSDPRVGYGYTF.

Ten or more counts support this clonotype. V and J are TRBV5-1 and TRBJ2-2; perhaps TRBD2 as D (7 bases). V lost 0 bases to trimming and J lost 5 bases, with 14 bases between them. The CDR3 is 16 residues long. Per the germline V gene, CDR1 is SGHRS and CDR2 is YFSETQ. The CDR3 DNA is TGCGCCAGCAGCTTGGTTGCGGGGGCGCCGACCGGGGAGCTGTTTTTT. Its protein is CASSLVAGAPTGELFF.

DNA for the CDR3: TGTGCCAGCAGCCCGGAATTGCAGGGAAACACCATATATTTT. Translation: CASSPELQGNTIYF. The V call is TRBV12-3 or TRBV12-4, the J call TRBJ1-3; D is ambiguous. The ends were cut back, 6 bases at V and 4 bases at J, with 13 bases in the middle. This CDR3 spans 14 amino acids.

The chain recombines TRBV6-1 with TRBJ1-2; no definite D call. Trimming left V 1 base short and J 0 bases short, with 9 bases between. Germline-derived CDR1 and CDR2 are MNHNS and SASEGT. CDR3 length equals 15 residues. Here the CDR3 DNA reads TGTGCCAGCAGTGAAGGGCCGGGCTCTAACTATGGCTACACCTTC. Its translation: CASSEGPGSNYGYTF.

V usage is TRBV20-1 and J usage is TRBJ2-2; 7 bases agree with TRBD1. CDR3 length equals 16 residues. Germline V CDR1 and CDR2: DFQATT, SNEGSKA (reference sequence). Trimming cost V 3 bases and J 0 bases; bases outside gene matches: 7. CDR3 protein: CSARARQGTNTGELFF. In nucleotides, the CDR3 is TGCAGTGCTAGGGCGAGACAGGGCACGAACACCGGGGAGCTGTTTTTT.

This clonotype was counted ten times or more. The CDR3 DNA sequence: TGTGCCAGCAGTGCTGGGTACTACGAGCAGTACTTC. It translates to CASSAGYYEQYF. J is TRBJ2-7 and V is TRBV2, with unresolved D. This CDR3 contains 12 residues. CDR1 is SNHLY and CDR2 is FYNNEI in the germline V gene. V lost 4 bases, J lost 3 bases, and 7 bases lay in between.

This clonotype has more than one count but fewer than ten. The CDR3 protein is CASSYGTGNTEAFF. DNA for the CDR3: TGTGCCAGCAGTTACGGGACAGGGAACACTGAAGCTTTCTTT. The gene calls are TRBV6-5 and TRBJ1-1; 8 nucleotides agree with TRBD1. The V segment lost 2 bases and the J segment 1 base; nucleotides outside the gene matches: 0. This CDR3 has 14 amino acids. Per the germline V gene, CDR1 is MNHEY and CDR2 is SVGAGI.

The table lists this clonotype with a few counts. This rearrangement joins TRBV7-6 to TRBJ2-5; no clear D gene. V was shortened by 1 base and J by 7 bases, with 1 base between the two germline ends. CDR1 and CDR2 (germline): SGHVS, FNYEAQ. This CDR3 region has 10 residues. The chain's CDR3 is CASSLGTQYF. CDR3 DNA: TGTGCCAGCAGCTTAGGGACCCAGTACTTC.

The CDR3 DNA is TGTGCCAGCAGCCCTAGTCCAGGGCAGTCATATGGCTACACCTTC. This translates into CASSPSPGQSYGYTF. The chain uses TRBV5-6 and TRBJ1-2; TRBD1 might be the D (5 bases). The CDR3 extends over 15 amino acids. In germline, CDR1 is SGHDT, CDR2 YYEEEE. V was clipped by 4 bases and J by 5 bases, with 18 bases between them.

The chain recombines TRBV18 with TRBJ1-4; 7 bases fit TRBD1. Per germline, CDR1 KGHSH and CDR2 LQKENI. Trimming at V came to 2 bases and at J to 3 bases, leaving 9 bases not matched to a gene. The CDR3 has 17 residues. This CDR3 reads CASSPLTPGQSNEKLFF. The CDR3 nucleotides are TGTGCCAGCTCACCATTAACGCCGGGACAGTCTAATGAAAAACTGTTTTTT.

The V and J genes are TRBV7-9 and TRBJ2-2; D is unclear. Germline assignment: CDR1 SEHNR and CDR2 FQNEAQ (reference sequence). Trimming took 6 bases from V and 8 from J, leaving 7 bases between them. The CDR3 extends over 11 amino acids. Here the CDR3 DNA reads TGTGCCAGCAGGACCCAGGGGGAGCTGTTTTTT. Translation gives CASRTQGELFF.

The chain links TRBV5-1 to TRBJ1-5; a possible D gene is TRBD1 (5 bases). V gave up 1 base and J gave up 0 bases, with 8 bases separating them. Germline V lookup: CDR1 SGHRS, CDR2 YFSETQ. This CDR3 region has 15 residues. CDR3 region: CASSLTGDSNQPQHF. In nucleotides, the CDR3 is TGCGCCAGCAGCTTGACGGGGGATAGCAATCAGCCCCAGCATTTT. Full variable domain (remainder filled in from reference TRBV5-1 and TRBJ1-5): KAGVTQTPRYLIKTRGQQVTLSCSPISGHRSVSWYQQTPGQGLQFLFEYFSETQRNKGNFPGRFSGRQFSNSRSEMNVSTLELGDSALYLCASSLTGDSNQPQHFGDGTRLSIL.